This T cell receptor (beta chain) was sequenced for a study of blood T cell repertoires in COVID-19. As for the study in general: The study drew acute and convalescent COVID-19 samples from the United States, Italy and Spain. The analysed material was cDNA or gDNA that came from T cells, B-cell-depleted T cells, or PBMCs.

Clones were sequenced by immunoSEQ multiplex PCR, and TCRdb holds only the in-frame ones, with some missing. The sample has roughly 230,000 clones, roughly 80% seen once; the top ten hold around 4%. The germline V gene has CDR1 SGHTA and CDR2 FQGNSA. The V and J ends lost 1 base and 2 bases respectively, with 7 bases between them. The CDR3 covers 14 residues. This sequence was found in a man aged 50 or older with active or convalescent COVID-19. The J gene is TRBJ2-3, the V gene TRBV7-2; D unresolved. The specimen was peripheral blood. The CDR3 region is CASSLDPNTDTQYF. The CDR3 coding sequence is TGTGCCAGCAGCTTAGACCCTAACACAGATACGCAGTATTTT.